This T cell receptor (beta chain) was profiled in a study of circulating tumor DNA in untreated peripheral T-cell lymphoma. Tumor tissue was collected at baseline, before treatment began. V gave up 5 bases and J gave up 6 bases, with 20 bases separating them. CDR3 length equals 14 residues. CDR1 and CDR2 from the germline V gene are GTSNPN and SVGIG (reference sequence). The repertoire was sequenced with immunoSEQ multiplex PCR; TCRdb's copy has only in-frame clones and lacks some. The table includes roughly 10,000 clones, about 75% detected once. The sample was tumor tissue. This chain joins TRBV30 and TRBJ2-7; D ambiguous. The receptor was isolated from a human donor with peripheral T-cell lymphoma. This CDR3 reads CAWPCGKTRCEQYF. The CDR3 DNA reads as TGTGCCTGGCCGTGTGGCAAGACCCGATGCGAGCAGTACTTC.